This record concerns one T cell receptor beta chain sequence. Patients in Seattle were enrolled during active infection, then followed longitudinally. Source study methods: Amplification from reference gene primers served as the basis for estimated nucleated cell counts. The method was immunoSEQ multiplex PCR; TCRdb's version includes in-frame clones alone and lacks a portion of them. The DNA gave D and trimming, while V, J and clone size come from that table. The sample has about 130,000 clones, more than 80% seen once. This record belongs to a study of blood T cell repertoires in COVID-19. Study overall: Samples taken during acute and convalescent COVID-19 were collected in the United States, Italy and Spain.

Germline loops: CDR1 ENHRY, CDR2 SYGVKD. Trimming pared 3 bases from V and 5 bases from J, leaving 8 bases between. The length of the CDR3 is 12 residues. This TCR came from an elderly woman with COVID-19, enrolled during active disease. The V call is TRBV10-3, the J call TRBJ2-7; D not resolved. Source material: peripheral blood. CDR3 sequence reads: CAISDPNHEQYF. The CDR3 bases are TGTGCCATCAGTGACCCAAATCACGAGCAGTACTTC.